The 28 T cell receptor beta chains listed next were all sequenced from one sample in a study of blood T cell repertoires in COVID-19. Only in-frame clones appear in the TCRdb table, and some are missing; sequencing was by immunoSEQ multiplex PCR. The sample records 75,000 to 80,000 clones, approximately 89% being singletons. The sample was peripheral blood. The source is a human donor in a cohort sampled during active COVID-19.

This clone was recorded once. The rearrangement uses TRBV9 and TRBJ2-3, with 7 bases aligning to TRBD1. CDR1 SGDLS and CDR2 YYNGEE come from the germline V gene. The trim removed 4 bases at V and 4 bases at J, leaving 9 bases unmatched. The length of the CDR3 is 15 residues. CDR3 sequence: CASSNGYRGADTQYF. The CDR3 DNA sequence: TGTGCCAGCAGCAACGGATACAGGGGTGCAGATACGCAGTATTTT.

The V call is TRBV19, the J call TRBJ1-4; 7 bases map to TRBD1. The CDR3 totals 14 residues. The V gene's germline CDR1 is LNHDA and CDR2 SQIVND (reference sequence). Trimming at V came to 6 bases and at J to 2 bases, leaving 3 bases not matched to a gene. This CDR3 is CASSGQATNEKLFF. In nucleotides, the CDR3 is TGTGCCAGTAGCGGACAGGCGACTAATGAAAAACTGTTTTTT.

The J gene is TRBJ2-2, the V gene TRBV27, with D possibly being TRBD2 (5 bases). This CDR3 has 12 amino acids. Germline V gene data show CDR1 as MNHEY and CDR2 as SMNVEV (reference sequence). Trimming removed 2 bases from V and 8 bases from J, with 6 bases in between. CDR3 in DNA: TGTGCCAGCAGTTTAAGGAGGGGGGAGCTGTTTTTT. Translating it yields CASSLRRGELFF.

The chain is built from TRBV6-4 and TRBJ1-2; no clear D. CDR1 and CDR2 from the germline V gene are MRHNA and SNTAGT. CDR3 length equals 14 residues. Trimming removed 6 bases from V and 4 bases from J, with 15 bases in between. Here the CDR3 DNA reads TGTGCCAGCAGCCCCGGTGGACTGAGCTATGGCTACACCTTC. Encoded protein: CASSPGGLSYGYTF.

The gene calls are TRBV5-1 and TRBJ2-2; TRBD1 matches 8 bases. Germline V gives CDR1 SGHRS, CDR2 YFSETQ. The CDR3 covers 16 residues. The trim removed 1 base at V and 5 bases at J, leaving 7 bases unmatched. CDR3 sequence: CASSLKDRDGTGELFF. For the CDR3, the DNA is TGCGCCAGCAGCTTGAAGGACAGGGATGGGACCGGGGAGCTGTTTTTT.

The V gene is TRBV9, the J gene TRBJ1-3; D is unclear. The CDR3 runs to 16 residues. CDR1 is SGDLS and CDR2 is YYNGEE in the germline V gene. Trimming took off 0 bases at V and 2 bases at J, with 12 bases between the two ends. As DNA, the CDR3 is TGTGCCAGCAGCGTAGCCAGAGACACGGCTGGAAACACCATATATTTT. Amino acids: CASSVARDTAGNTIYF.

The V call is TRBV6-6, the J call TRBJ1-3; D unresolved. V was clipped by 4 bases and J by 1 base, with 11 bases between them. Germline CDR1 MNHNY, CDR2 SVGAGI (reference sequence). The CDR3 extends over 15 amino acids. The CDR3 nucleotides read TGTGCCAGCAGTTCGACCGGAGTTTCTGGAAACACCATATATTTT. Translated: CASSSTGVSGNTIYF.

The chain couples TRBV6-5 to TRBJ2-1; TRBD2 matches at 12 bases. The CDR3 contains 15 residues. CDR1 and CDR2 (germline): MNHEY, SVGAGI. The V segment lost 2 bases and the J segment 7 bases; nucleotides outside the gene matches: 3. The CDR3 bases are TGTGCCAGCAGTTACCTAGCGGGGGGGCAGAATGAGCAGTTCTTC. It yields the protein CASSYLAGGQNEQFF.

The chain joins TRBV7-9 to TRBJ1-2; TRBD1 matches at 7 bases. The length of the CDR3 is 14 residues. Germline values: CDR1 SEHNR, CDR2 FQNEAQ (reference sequence). With 5 bases clipped from V and 6 bases from J, the junction kept 9 bases outside the gene matches. In nucleotides, the CDR3 is TGTGCCAGCAGCGCCCGGGACAGCCAAGATGGCTACACCTTC. Translation: CASSARDSQDGYTF.

This chain links TRBV12-3 or TRBV12-4 with TRBJ1-1; D ambiguous. Trimming removed 6 bases from V and 0 bases from J, with 8 bases in between. The CDR3 length is 13 residues. CDR3 nucleotide sequence: TGTGCCAGCAGCCCAGGCTTGAACACTGAAGCTTTCTTT. Its protein product is CASSPGLNTEAFF.

The table lists this clone with a count of one. The V gene is TRBV5-6, the J gene TRBJ1-1, with 8 bases that match TRBD1. Per germline, CDR1 SGHDT and CDR2 YYEEEE. The CDR3 has 14 residues. V lost 2 bases and J lost 4; bases outside the gene matches: 4. CDR3 residues: CASSFVGQGTEAFF. The DNA of the CDR3 is TGTGCCAGCAGCTTCGTCGGACAGGGCACTGAAGCTTTCTTT.

The chain links TRBV27 to TRBJ2-7; D is possibly TRBD1 (5 bases). CDR1 MNHEY and CDR2 SMNVEV come from the germline V gene (reference sequence). The V end lost 2 bases, the J end lost 1 base, and 12 bases lay between the germline ends. The CDR3 is 15 residues long. DNA of the CDR3: TGTGCCAGCAGTTTAAAAGGACATAGTTCCTACGAGCAGTACTTC. Residues: CASSLKGHSSYEQYF.

The chain has TRBV19 and TRBJ1-2, with TRBD1 matching over 8 bases. This CDR3 contains 13 residues. In germline, CDR1 is LNHDA, CDR2 SQIVND (reference sequence). After removal of 3 bases from V and 8 bases from J, the junction contained 5 bases not matched to a gene. CDR3 in amino acids: CASSIQGARGYTF. The CDR3 nucleotides read TGTGCCAGTAGTATCCAGGGGGCGCGGGGCTACACCTTC.

CDR3 protein: CASGQDILYEQYF. The CDR3, as DNA: TGTGCCAGCGGGCAGGACATCCTCTACGAGCAGTACTTC. The genes are TRBV6-5 and TRBJ2-7; the D gene is possibly TRBD1 (5 bases). Germline V gene data show CDR1 as MNHEY and CDR2 as SVGAGI. Trimming shortened V by 8 bases and J by 3 bases, and 14 bases separated the two germline ends. The CDR3 totals 13 residues.

The table lists this clone with a count of one. In DNA, the CDR3 is TGTGCCAGTAGTATCCCCGGGGGTACGAACACTGAAGCTTTCTTT. Its protein product is CASSIPGGTNTEAFF. This chain connects TRBV19 to TRBJ1-1, with D perhaps matching TRBD1 (5 bases). V lost 3 bases, J lost 1 base, and 12 bases lay in between. Germline CDR1 and CDR2: LNHDA and SQIVND (reference sequence). The CDR3 sequence is 15 residues long.

This sequence joins TRBV10-3 and TRBJ1-2, with 8 positions matching TRBD1. The CDR3 runs to 14 residues. V lost 5 bases to trimming and J lost 0 bases; unmatched junction nucleotides: 2. Germline CDR1 reads ENHRY; CDR2 reads SYGVKD. The CDR3 region has the DNA TGTGCCATCAGTTCAGGGGGCCCTAACTATGGCTACACCTTC. Translating gives CAISSGGPNYGYTF.

This clone has just a few counts. V gene TRBV4-2 combines with J gene TRBJ1-5; unclear D gene. The CDR3 has 15 residues. The V end lost 0 bases, the J end lost 7 bases, and 13 bases lay between the germline ends. Germline V CDR1 and CDR2: LGHNA, YNFKEQ. Here the CDR3 DNA reads TGTGCCAGCAGCCAAGACCAGGAAAGACGACAGCCCCAGCATTTT. Its translation: CASSQDQERRQPQHF.

The V call is TRBV6-1, the J call TRBJ1-3; D not resolved. Germline values: CDR1 MNHNS, CDR2 SASEGT. The V end lost 4 bases, the J end lost 0 bases, and 13 bases lay between the germline ends. The CDR3 loop spans 16 amino acids. The CDR3 spells CASSANSGRSGNTIYF. The CDR3 bases are TGTGCCAGCAGTGCCAATTCTGGGCGCTCTGGAAACACCATATATTTT.

The rearrangement uses TRBV7-2 and TRBJ1-5; the match to TRBD1 covers 7 bases. Germline CDR1 SGHTA, CDR2 FQGNSA. V lost 5 bases to trimming and J lost 4 bases; unmatched junction nucleotides: 5. The CDR3 sequence is 14 residues long. The CDR3 here is CASSARTGNQPQHF. CDR3 DNA sequence: TGTGCCAGCAGCGCCCGGACAGGTAATCAGCCCCAGCATTTT.

The rearrangement uses TRBV7-2 and TRBJ1-2; TRBD1 matches at 9 bases. This CDR3 comprises 15 residues. The germline CDR1 and CDR2 sequences are SGHTA and FQGNSA. The V and J ends lost 4 bases and 6 bases, in that order; junction bases with no gene match: 9. CDR3 nucleotide sequence: TGTGCCAGCAGCTCAGCCTGGACAGGGGAGAATGGCTACACCTTC. Amino acids: CASSSAWTGENGYTF.

The rearrangement uses TRBV4-1 and TRBJ1-5; D is undetermined. This CDR3 has 15 amino acids. Germline V lookup: CDR1 MGHRA, CDR2 YSYEKL. Trimming removed 3 bases at V and 1 base at J, with 10 bases between. The CDR3 DNA is TGCGCCAGCAGCCAGAGGGTGTCAAGCAATCAGCCCCAGCATTTT. Translation gives CASSQRVSSNQPQHF.

The chain combines TRBV9 with TRBJ2-1, with D maybe TRBD1 (6 bases). Germline assignment: CDR1 SGDLS and CDR2 YYNGEE. Trimming cost V 0 bases and J 2 bases, with 15 bases left between them. The CDR3 has 17 residues. The DNA of the CDR3 is TGTGCCAGCAGCGTAGGCAGGGGAGCCGTAACCTACAATGAGCAGTTCTTC. This sequence encodes CASSVGRGAVTYNEQFF.

J is TRBJ2-7 and V is TRBV13, with TRBD2 matching 11 bases. The V segment lost 0 bases and the J segment 5 bases; nucleotides outside the gene matches: 9. The germline CDR1 and CDR2 sequences are PRHDT and FYEKMQ (reference sequence). The CDR3 is made up of 17 amino acids. In nucleotides, the CDR3 is TGTGCCAGCAGCTTAGGTCGAAGAACTAGCGGGGGCAACGAGCAGTACTTC. As protein: CASSLGRRTSGGNEQYF.

This clone occurred once. This chain's CDR3 is CASSLWGNTIYF. For the CDR3, the DNA is TGTGCCAGCAGTTTATGGGGCAACACCATATATTTT. The rearrangement joins TRBV12-3 or TRBV12-4 to TRBJ1-3; a weak D match, TRBD1 (5 bases). The CDR3 contains 12 residues. V was trimmed by 2 bases and J by 7 bases, leaving 6 bases between them.

The CDR3 DNA follows: TGTGCTAGTTCCGCAGGGTATAATTCACCCCTCCACTTT. As protein: CASSAGYNSPLHF. This chain connects TRBV12-5 to TRBJ1-6; TRBD1 might be the D (5 bases). Between the trimmed V and J ends, which lost 8 bases and 4 bases, there was a span of 9 bases. From germline, CDR1 is LGHNT and CDR2 FRNRAP. The CDR3 length is 13 residues.

The CDR3 nucleotides are TGCGCCAGCAGCCAAGCAGCCGGGACTGAAGCTTTCTTT. Encoded protein: CASSQAAGTEAFF. The rearrangement joins TRBV4-1 to TRBJ1-1; D call uncertain. The CDR3 sequence is 13 residues long. Per germline, CDR1 MGHRA and CDR2 YSYEKL. Between the trimmed V and J ends, which lost 1 base and 5 bases, there was a span of 8 bases.

V and J are TRBV11-2 and TRBJ2-7; TRBD1 is a possible D gene (6 bases). Germline CDR1 is SGHAT and CDR2 is FQNNGV. The V end was cut by 0 bases, the J end by 2 bases, with 11 bases between. The CDR3 has 15 residues. CDR3 sequence (DNA): TGTGCCAGCAGCTTAGAAATCAGGGGACCCTACGAGCAGTACTTC. Its translation is CASSLEIRGPYEQYF.

CDR3 in DNA: TGTGCCATCAGTGAGATTATAGCGGGGGGTACCTCCTACAATGAGCAGTTCTTC. It encodes CAISEIIAGGTSYNEQFF. The V gene is TRBV10-3, the J gene TRBJ2-1, with 10 bases matching TRBD2. CDR1 and CDR2 (germline): ENHRY, SYGVKD. CDR3 length equals 18 residues. J was trimmed by 0 bases and V by 2 bases; bases with no gene match: 7.